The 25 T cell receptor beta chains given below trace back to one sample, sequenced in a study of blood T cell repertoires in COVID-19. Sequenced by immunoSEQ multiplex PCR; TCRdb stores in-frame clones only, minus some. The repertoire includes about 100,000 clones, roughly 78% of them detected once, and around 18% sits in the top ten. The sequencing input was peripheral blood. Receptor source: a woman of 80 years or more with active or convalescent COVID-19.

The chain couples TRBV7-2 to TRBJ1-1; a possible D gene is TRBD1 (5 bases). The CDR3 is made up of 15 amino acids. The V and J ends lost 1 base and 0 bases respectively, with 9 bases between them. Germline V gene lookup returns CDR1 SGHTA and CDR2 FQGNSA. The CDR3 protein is CASSLGGRMNTEAFF. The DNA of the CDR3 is TGTGCCAGCAGCTTAGGGGGCAGGATGAACACTGAAGCTTTCTTT.

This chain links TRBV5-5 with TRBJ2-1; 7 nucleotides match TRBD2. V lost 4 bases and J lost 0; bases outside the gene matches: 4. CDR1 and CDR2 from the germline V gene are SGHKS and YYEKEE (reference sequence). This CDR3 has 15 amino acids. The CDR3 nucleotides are TGTGCCAGCAGCGAGCGGGATCCCTCCTACAATGAGCAGTTCTTC. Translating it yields CASSERDPSYNEQFF.

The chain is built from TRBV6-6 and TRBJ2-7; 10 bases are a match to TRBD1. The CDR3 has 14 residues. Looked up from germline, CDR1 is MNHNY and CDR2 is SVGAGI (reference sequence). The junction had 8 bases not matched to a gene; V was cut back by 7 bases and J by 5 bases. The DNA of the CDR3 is TGTGCCAGCAACCGACAGGGGGCCTCGGACGAGCAGTACTTC. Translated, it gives CASNRQGASDEQYF.

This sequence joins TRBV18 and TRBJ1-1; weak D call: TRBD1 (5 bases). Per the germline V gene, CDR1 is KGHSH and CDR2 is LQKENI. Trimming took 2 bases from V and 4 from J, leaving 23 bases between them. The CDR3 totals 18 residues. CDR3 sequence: CASSPVSGFSSVGTEAFF. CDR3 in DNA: TGTGCCAGCTCACCAGTTTCAGGGTTTTCAAGTGTTGGCACTGAAGCTTTCTTT.

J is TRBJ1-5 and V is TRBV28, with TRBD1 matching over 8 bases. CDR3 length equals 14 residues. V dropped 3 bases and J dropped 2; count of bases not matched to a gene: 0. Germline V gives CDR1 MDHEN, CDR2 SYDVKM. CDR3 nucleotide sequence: TGTGCCAGCAGTTTGGGACAGGGCAATCAGCCCCAGCATTTT. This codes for CASSLGQGNQPQHF.

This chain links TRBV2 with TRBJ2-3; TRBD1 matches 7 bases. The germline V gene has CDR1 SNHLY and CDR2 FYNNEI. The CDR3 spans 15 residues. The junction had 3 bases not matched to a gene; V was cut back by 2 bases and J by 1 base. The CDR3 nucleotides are TGTGCCAGCAGTGAAACAGGGGCGGGCACAGATACGCAGTATTTT. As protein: CASSETGAGTDTQYF.

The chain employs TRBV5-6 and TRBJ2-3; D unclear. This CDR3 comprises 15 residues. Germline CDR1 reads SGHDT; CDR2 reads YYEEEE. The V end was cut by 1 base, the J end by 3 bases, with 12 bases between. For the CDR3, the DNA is TGTGCCAGCAGCTTGCGGTCTGGTGTAACAGATACGCAGTATTTT. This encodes CASSLRSGVTDTQYF.

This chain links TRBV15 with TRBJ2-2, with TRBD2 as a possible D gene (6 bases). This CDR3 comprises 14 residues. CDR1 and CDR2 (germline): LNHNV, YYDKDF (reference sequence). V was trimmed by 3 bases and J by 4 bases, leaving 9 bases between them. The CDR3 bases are TGTGCCACCAGCAGCGGGAGCATCACCGGGGAGCTGTTTTTT. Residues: CATSSGSITGELFF.

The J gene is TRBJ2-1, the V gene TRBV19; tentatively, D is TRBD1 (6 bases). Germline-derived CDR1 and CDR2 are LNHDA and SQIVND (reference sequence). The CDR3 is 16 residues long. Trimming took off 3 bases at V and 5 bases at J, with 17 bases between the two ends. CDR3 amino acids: CASSMSVTGFHNEQFF. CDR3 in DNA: TGTGCCAGTAGTATGTCCGTTACAGGGTTCCACAATGAGCAGTTCTTC.

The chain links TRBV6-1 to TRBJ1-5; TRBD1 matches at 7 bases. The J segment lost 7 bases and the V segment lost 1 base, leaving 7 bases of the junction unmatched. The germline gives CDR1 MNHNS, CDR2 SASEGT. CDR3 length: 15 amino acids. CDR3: CASSEGIGGSQPQHF. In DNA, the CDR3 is TGTGCCAGCAGTGAAGGAATAGGGGGCTCGCAGCCCCAGCATTTT.

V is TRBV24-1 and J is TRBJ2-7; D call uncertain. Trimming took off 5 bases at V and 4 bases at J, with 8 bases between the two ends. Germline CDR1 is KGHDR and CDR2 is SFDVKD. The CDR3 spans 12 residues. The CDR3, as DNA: TGTGCCACCAGTGGCCCCCGGTACGAGCAGTACTTC. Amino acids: CATSGPRYEQYF.

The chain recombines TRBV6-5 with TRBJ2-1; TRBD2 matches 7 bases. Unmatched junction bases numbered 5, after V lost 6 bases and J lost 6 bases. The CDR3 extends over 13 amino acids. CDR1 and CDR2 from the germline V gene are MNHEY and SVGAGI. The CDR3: CASRAAGVNEQFF. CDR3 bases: TGTGCCAGCAGGGCGGCGGGAGTCAATGAGCAGTTCTTC.

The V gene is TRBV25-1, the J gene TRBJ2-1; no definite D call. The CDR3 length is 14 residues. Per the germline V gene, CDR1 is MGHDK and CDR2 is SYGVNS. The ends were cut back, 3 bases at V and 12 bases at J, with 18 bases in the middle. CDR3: CASSESNSRFRQFF. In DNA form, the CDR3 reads TGTGCCAGCAGTGAGTCGAACAGTAGGTTTCGGCAGTTCTTC.

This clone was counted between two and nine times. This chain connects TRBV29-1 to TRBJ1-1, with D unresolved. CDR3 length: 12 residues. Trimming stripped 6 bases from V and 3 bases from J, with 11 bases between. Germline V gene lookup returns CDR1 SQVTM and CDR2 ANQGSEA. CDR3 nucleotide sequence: TGCAGCGTGAAGTTCGGGGACACTGAAGCTTTCTTT. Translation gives CSVKFGDTEAFF. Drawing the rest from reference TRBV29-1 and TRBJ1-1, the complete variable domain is SAVISQKPSRDICQRGTSLTIQCQVDSQVTMMFWYRQQPGQSLTLIATANQGSEATYESGFVIDKFPISRPNLTFSTLTVSNMSPEDSSIYLCSVKFGDTEAFFGQGTRLTVV.

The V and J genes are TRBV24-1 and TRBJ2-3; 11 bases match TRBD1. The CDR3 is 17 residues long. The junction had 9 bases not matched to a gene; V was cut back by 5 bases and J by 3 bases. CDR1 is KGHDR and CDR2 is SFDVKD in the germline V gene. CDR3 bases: TGTGCCACCAGTGTGGGCCCCGGACAGGGGGCAACAGATACGCAGTATTTT. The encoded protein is CATSVGPGQGATDTQYF.

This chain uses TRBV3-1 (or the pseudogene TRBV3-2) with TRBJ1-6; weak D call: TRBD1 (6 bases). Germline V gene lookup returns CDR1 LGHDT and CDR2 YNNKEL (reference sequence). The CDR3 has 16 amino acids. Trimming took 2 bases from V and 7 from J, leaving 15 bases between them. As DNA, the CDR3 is TGTGCCAGCAGCCAATCGCGGGGGGCGCGGAATTCACCCCTCCACTTT. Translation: CASSQSRGARNSPLHF.

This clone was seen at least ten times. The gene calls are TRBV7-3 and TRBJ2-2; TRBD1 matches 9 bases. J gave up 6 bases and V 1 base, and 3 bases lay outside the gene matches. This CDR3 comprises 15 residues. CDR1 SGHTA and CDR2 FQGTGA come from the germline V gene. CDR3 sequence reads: CASSLMGTGSGELFF. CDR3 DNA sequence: TGTGCCAGCAGCTTAATGGGGACAGGGTCCGGGGAGCTGTTTTTT.

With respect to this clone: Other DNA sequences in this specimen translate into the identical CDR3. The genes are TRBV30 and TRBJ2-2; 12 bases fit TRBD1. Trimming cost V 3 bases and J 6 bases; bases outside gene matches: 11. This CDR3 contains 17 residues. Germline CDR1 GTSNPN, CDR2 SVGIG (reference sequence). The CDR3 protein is CAWRGGTGGPPAGELFF. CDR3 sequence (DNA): TGTGCCTGGAGGGGGGGGACAGGGGGCCCACCGGCCGGGGAGCTGTTTTTT.

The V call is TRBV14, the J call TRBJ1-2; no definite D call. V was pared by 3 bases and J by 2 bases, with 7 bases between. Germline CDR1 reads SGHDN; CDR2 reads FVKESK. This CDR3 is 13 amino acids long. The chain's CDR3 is CASSQAPNYGYTF. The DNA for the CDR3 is TGTGCCAGCAGCCAGGCCCCCAACTATGGCTACACCTTC.

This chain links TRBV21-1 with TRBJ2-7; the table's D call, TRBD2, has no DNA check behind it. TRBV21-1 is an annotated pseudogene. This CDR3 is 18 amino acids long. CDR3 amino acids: CASSKVGGTSGIVYEQYF. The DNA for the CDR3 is TGTGCCAGCAGCAAAGTGGGAGGGACTAGCGGGATAGTCTACGAGCAGTACTTC.

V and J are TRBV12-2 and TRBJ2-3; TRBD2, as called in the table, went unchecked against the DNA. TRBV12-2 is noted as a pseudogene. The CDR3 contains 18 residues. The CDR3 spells CASRLNRGTSGITDTQYF. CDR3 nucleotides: TGTGCAAGTCGCCTTAACCGAGGGACTAGCGGGATCACAGATACGCAGTATTTT.

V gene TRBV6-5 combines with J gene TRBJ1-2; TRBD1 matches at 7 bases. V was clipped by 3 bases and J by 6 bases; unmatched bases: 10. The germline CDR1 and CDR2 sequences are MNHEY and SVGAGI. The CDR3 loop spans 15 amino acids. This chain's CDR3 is CASSYSTGASHGYTF. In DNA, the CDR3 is TGTGCCAGCAGTTATTCCACAGGGGCGAGTCATGGCTACACCTTC.

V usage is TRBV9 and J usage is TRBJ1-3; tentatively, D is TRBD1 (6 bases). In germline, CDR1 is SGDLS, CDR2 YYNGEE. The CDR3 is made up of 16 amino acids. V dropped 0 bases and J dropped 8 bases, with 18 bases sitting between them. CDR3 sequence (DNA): TGTGCCAGCAGCGTAGCTAGCGTACAGGGAGGGGACACCATATATTTT. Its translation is CASSVASVQGGDTIYF.

As DNA, the CDR3 is TGTGCCAGCTCACTCTCGGGGAGCCAAGAGACCCAGTACTTC. Translation: CASSLSGSQETQYF. The V and J genes are TRBV18 and TRBJ2-5; a weak D match, TRBD2 (5 bases). The CDR3 has 14 residues. The V gene's germline CDR1 is KGHSH and CDR2 LQKENI. Trimming shortened V by 4 bases and J by 1 base, and 10 bases separated the two germline ends. Together with reference TRBV18 and TRBJ2-5, the CDR3 gives the full variable domain: NAGVMQNPRHLVRRRGQEARLRCSPMKGHSHVYWYRQLPEEGLKFMVYLQKENIIDESGMPKERFSAEFPKEGPSILRIQQVVRGDSAAYFCASSLSGSQETQYFGPGTRLLVL.

The CDR3 DNA is TGTGCCAGCAGTCCTGGACAGGGGCGGACTGAAGCTTTCTTT. As protein: CASSPGQGRTEAFF. V and J are TRBV2 and TRBJ1-1, with 9 nucleotides matching TRBD1. The germline CDR1 and CDR2 sequences are SNHLY and FYNNEI. The trim removed 5 bases at V and 5 bases at J, leaving 6 bases unmatched. The CDR3 has 14 amino acids.